Each of the 20 T cell receptor beta chains below was sequenced from the same sample in a study of CD8+ T cells in alopecia areata. RNA, once extracted, was reverse transcribed into cDNA for use as the sequencing template. Measured with immunoSEQ multiplex PCR; TCRdb has only the in-frame clones, and not every one. The sample has about 150,000 clones, around 50% seen once. This sample comprised CD4+ T cells sorted from blood, obtained at week 0. All receptors come from a human donor with alopecia areata.

This clone was seen only a few times. V and J are TRBV10-3 and TRBJ1-2; TRBD1 might be the D (6 bases). The germline gives CDR1 ENHRY, CDR2 SYGVKD. Trimming left V 7 bases short and J 1 base short, with 16 bases between. The CDR3 contains 15 residues. CDR3 residues: CAINPGTRNNYGYTF. CDR3 DNA: TGTGCCATCAACCCTGGGACACGGAATAACTATGGCTACACCTTC.

This clone was counted a few times. This chain uses TRBV7-9 with TRBJ2-1; D not resolved. CDR3 length: 12 amino acids. The V end was cut by 6 bases, the J end by 6 bases, with 9 bases between. Germline loops: CDR1 SEHNR, CDR2 FQNEAQ (reference sequence). CDR3 coding DNA: TGTGCCAGCAGAAAAAGTGGCAATGAGCAGTTCTTC. It translates to CASRKSGNEQFF.

This clone has just a few counts. This sequence joins TRBV14 and TRBJ2-3; 14 bases are a match to TRBD2. J was trimmed by 4 bases and V by 4 bases; bases with no gene match: 4. Germline V lookup: CDR1 SGHDN, CDR2 FVKESK. This CDR3 comprises 16 residues. The CDR3 bases are TGTGCCAGCAGCCGACTAGCGGGGGGGATTGCAGATACGCAGTATTTT. This encodes CASSRLAGGIADTQYF.

For this clone: The sample carries other DNA sequences with the same CDR3. The chain carries TRBV29-1 and TRBJ2-2; D remains unclear. V was shortened by 4 bases and J by 1 base, with 4 bases between the two germline ends. The germline gives CDR1 SQVTM, CDR2 ANQGSEA. This CDR3 has 12 amino acids. CDR3 DNA sequence: TGCAGCGTTGGTCAGAACACCGGGGAGCTGTTTTTT. It specifies CSVGQNTGELFF.

The chain joins TRBV29-1 to TRBJ2-3; D uncertain. Looked up from germline, CDR1 is SQVTM and CDR2 is ANQGSEA. V lost 6 bases, J lost 0 bases, and 7 bases lay in between. The length of the CDR3 is 12 residues. This chain's CDR3 is CSVVGSTDTQYF. Here the CDR3 DNA reads TGCAGCGTCGTAGGGAGCACAGATACGCAGTATTTT.

In this sample, this clone turned up once. This chain connects TRBV6-6 to TRBJ1-1, with a possible D match to TRBD1 (6 bases). V lost 7 bases, J lost 3 bases, and 15 bases lay in between. CDR3 length equals 14 residues. Germline loops: CDR1 MNHNY, CDR2 SVGAGI (reference sequence). For the CDR3, the DNA is TGTGCCAGCACCAGGACAGCCCGGGACACTGAAGCTTTCTTT. This codes for CASTRTARDTEAFF.

This clone was observed a few times. CDR3 sequence: CASSLRVSPTQYF. CDR3 DNA sequence: TGTGCCAGCAGCTTAAGAGTGAGCCCTACGCAGTATTTT. The gene calls are TRBV11-2 and TRBJ2-3; D gene ambiguous. This CDR3 comprises 13 residues. Deletions cut 2 bases from V and 8 bases from J, with 11 bases between. Germline V gene sequence: CDR1 SGHAT, CDR2 FQNNGV. The entire variable domain, with the rest obtained from reference TRBV11-2 and TRBJ2-3, is as follows: EAGVAQSPRYKIIEKRQSVAFWCNPISGHATLYWYQQILGQGPKLLIQFQNNGVVDDSQLPKDRFSAERLKGVDSTLKIQPAKLEDSAVYLCASSLRVSPTQYFGPGTRLTVL.

The chain links TRBV6-5 to TRBJ1-1; 7 nucleotides align to TRBD1. This CDR3 has 15 residues. The germline V gene has CDR1 MNHEY and CDR2 SVGAGI. After removal of 5 bases from V and 4 bases from J, the junction contained 10 bases not matched to a gene. CDR3 in amino acids: CASSTTSGTVTEAFF. The CDR3 DNA follows: TGTGCCAGCAGTACCACCTCCGGGACAGTCACTGAAGCTTTCTTT.

This clone turned up a few times. This chain joins TRBV29-1 and TRBJ1-2; tentatively, D is TRBD1 (6 bases). Trimming left V 6 bases short and J 6 bases short, with 11 bases between. CDR3 length: 11 residues. Germline assignment: CDR1 SQVTM and CDR2 ANQGSEA. The CDR3 loop is CSVSGADGYTF. CDR3 DNA sequence: TGCAGCGTCTCAGGGGCCGATGGCTACACCTTC.

The chain carries TRBV2 and TRBJ1-2, with D possibly matching TRBD1 (5 bases). This CDR3 has 15 amino acids. CDR1 SNHLY and CDR2 FYNNEI come from the germline V gene. V shed 6 bases and J shed 0 bases, with 14 bases lying between them. The CDR3 protein is CASSPGGKANYGYTF. The CDR3 DNA follows: TGTGCCAGCAGCCCTGGGGGAAAAGCTAACTATGGCTACACCTTC.

The rearrangement links TRBV4-3 to TRBJ1-3; D remains unclear. Between the trimmed V and J ends, which lost 0 bases and 5 bases, there was a span of 8 bases. The CDR3 spans 14 residues. CDR1 and CDR2 from the germline V gene are LGHNA and YSLEER. DNA of the CDR3: TGCGCCAGCAGCCAAGATAGACCGAGAAACACCATATATTTT. Protein: CASSQDRPRNTIYF.

V is TRBV5-1 and J is TRBJ2-3, with D unresolved. The CDR3 runs 19 residues. Germline values: CDR1 SGHRS, CDR2 YFSETQ. V shed 3 bases and J shed 1 base, with 24 bases lying between them. CDR3 sequence: CASSSPTDNDGLGTDTQYF. Written as DNA, the CDR3 is TGCGCCAGCAGCTCCCCCACTGATAATGACGGCCTAGGCACAGATACGCAGTATTTT. The full variable domain, in which reference TRBV5-1 and TRBJ2-3 provide the parts outside the CDR3, is KAGVTQTPRYLIKTRGQQVTLSCSPISGHRSVSWYQQTPGQGLQFLFEYFSETQRNKGNFPGRFSGRQFSNSRSEMNVSTLELGDSALYLCASSSPTDNDGLGTDTQYFGPGTRLTVL.

The chain employs TRBV5-1 and TRBJ2-5; 8 nucleotides agree with TRBD2. The CDR3 runs 16 residues. In germline, CDR1 is SGHRS, CDR2 YFSETQ. V shed 1 base, J shed 4 bases, and the junction held 9 bases outside the gene matches. CDR3 DNA sequence: TGCGCCAGCAGCTTGATGGCGGGGGGTATAGGAGAGACCCAGTACTTC. As protein: CASSLMAGGIGETQYF. The full variable domain, rest sourced from reference TRBV5-1 and TRBJ2-5, is KAGVTQTPRYLIKTRGQQVTLSCSPISGHRSVSWYQQTPGQGLQFLFEYFSETQRNKGNFPGRFSGRQFSNSRSEMNVSTLELGDSALYLCASSLMAGGIGETQYFGPGTRLLVL.

The gene calls are TRBV5-8 and TRBJ1-6; D is unclear. The CDR3 has 14 amino acids. In germline, CDR1 is SGHTS, CDR2 YDEGEE. V lost 2 bases and J 9 bases, leaving 12 bases between the germline ends. The CDR3: CASSFAGMGSPLHF. The CDR3 nucleotides read TGTGCCAGCAGCTTCGCGGGAATGGGTTCACCCCTCCACTTT.

This chain joins TRBV5-1 and TRBJ2-5; the D gene is possibly TRBD2 (5 bases). Trimming took 4 bases from V and 2 from J, leaving 12 bases between them. Germline-derived CDR1 and CDR2 are SGHRS and YFSETQ. This CDR3 has 14 amino acids. CDR3: CASSNGISQETQYF. DNA for the CDR3: TGCGCCAGCAGCAACGGGATTTCACAAGAGACCCAGTACTTC.

The rearrangement links TRBV29-1 to TRBJ1-2, with a possible D match to TRBD1 (6 bases). Per germline, CDR1 SQVTM and CDR2 ANQGSEA. The CDR3 is 16 amino acids. V lost 0 bases, J lost 0 bases, and 14 bases lay in between. The CDR3 sequence is CSVEEYDRPTNYGYTF. Written as DNA, the CDR3 is TGCAGCGTTGAAGAATACGACAGGCCAACTAACTATGGCTACACCTTC.

This clone came up a few times. The CDR3 DNA follows: TGTGCCAGCAGCTCACTAGCGAGGAACACCGGGGAGCTGTTTTTT. This sequence encodes CASSSLARNTGELFF. The chain carries TRBV7-9 and TRBJ2-2, with 7 bases aligning to TRBD2. Germline CDR1 reads SEHNR; CDR2 reads FQNEAQ (reference sequence). Losses at the gene ends were 4 bases for V and 1 base for J; bases not matched to a gene: 3. This CDR3 is built from 15 residues.

This CDR3 reads CAVLTTGTGTQYF. The CDR3 nucleotides read TGTGCCGTACTAACGACGGGGACGGGGACGCAGTATTTT. This chain uses TRBV6-5 with TRBJ2-3; the D gene could be TRBD1 or TRBD2 (5 bases each). V lost 11 bases, J lost 9 bases, and 21 bases lay in between. Germline V gene sequence: CDR1 MNHEY, CDR2 SVGAGI. The CDR3 contains 13 residues.

This chain connects TRBV10-3 to TRBJ2-3; no definite D call. This CDR3 region has 10 residues. Trimming took off 10 bases at V and 5 bases at J, with 7 bases between the two ends. Germline values: CDR1 ENHRY, CDR2 SYGVKD. The CDR3 region is CATSGDTQYF. The CDR3 nucleotides are TGTGCCACCTCGGGAGATACGCAGTATTTT.

Worth noting for this clone: Other DNA sequences in this specimen translate into the identical CDR3. V and J are TRBV30 and TRBJ1-5; TRBD1 is a possible D gene (6 bases). Germline values: CDR1 GTSNPN, CDR2 SVGIG (reference sequence). V was pared by 1 base and J by 2 bases, with 6 bases between. The CDR3 totals 13 residues. The CDR3 bases are TGTGCCTGGAGTGGACAGGGCAATCAGCCCCAGCATTTT. It encodes CAWSGQGNQPQHF.